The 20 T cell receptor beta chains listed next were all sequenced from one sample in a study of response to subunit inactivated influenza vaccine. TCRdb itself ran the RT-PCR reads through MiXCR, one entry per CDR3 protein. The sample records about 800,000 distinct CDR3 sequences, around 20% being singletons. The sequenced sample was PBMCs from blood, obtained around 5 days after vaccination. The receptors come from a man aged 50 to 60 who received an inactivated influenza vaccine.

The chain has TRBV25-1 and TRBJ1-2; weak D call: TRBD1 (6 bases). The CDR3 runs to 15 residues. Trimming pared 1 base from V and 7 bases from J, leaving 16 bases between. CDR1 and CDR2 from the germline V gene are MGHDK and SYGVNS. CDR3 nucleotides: TGTGCCAGCAGTGAATCGGGCAGGGGTGGCGGTGGCTACACCTTC. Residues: CASSESGRGGGGYTF.

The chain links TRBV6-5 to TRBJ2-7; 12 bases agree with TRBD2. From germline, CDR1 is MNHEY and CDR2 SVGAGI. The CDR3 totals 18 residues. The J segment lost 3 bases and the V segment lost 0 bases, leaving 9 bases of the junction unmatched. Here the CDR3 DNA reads TGTGCCAGCAGTTACTCCCGACTAGCGGGGGCGCAGGGCTACGAGCAGTACTTC. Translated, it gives CASSYSRLAGAQGYEQYF.

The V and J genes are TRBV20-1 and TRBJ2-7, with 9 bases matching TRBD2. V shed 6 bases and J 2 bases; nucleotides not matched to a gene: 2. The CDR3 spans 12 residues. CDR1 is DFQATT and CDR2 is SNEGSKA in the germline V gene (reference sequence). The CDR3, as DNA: TGCAGTGCCAAGCGGGGGGCCTACGAGCAGTACTTC. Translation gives CSAKRGAYEQYF.

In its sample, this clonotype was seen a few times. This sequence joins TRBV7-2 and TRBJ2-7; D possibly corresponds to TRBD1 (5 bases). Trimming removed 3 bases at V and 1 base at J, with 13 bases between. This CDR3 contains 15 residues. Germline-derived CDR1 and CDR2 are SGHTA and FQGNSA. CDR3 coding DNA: TGTGCCAGCAGCTTTGGGGCAGGGCGGTCCTACGAGCAGTACTTC. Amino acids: CASSFGAGRSYEQYF.

The DNA for the CDR3 is TGTGCCAGTAGTACCCAGGTGGGAGTCTTCTACGAGCAGTACTTC. Translation gives CASSTQVGVFYEQYF. The chain combines TRBV19 with TRBJ2-7; weak D call: TRBD2 (5 bases). V was pared by 4 bases and J by 3 bases, with 16 bases between. Looked up from germline, CDR1 is LNHDA and CDR2 is SQIVND (reference sequence). CDR3 length: 15 amino acids.

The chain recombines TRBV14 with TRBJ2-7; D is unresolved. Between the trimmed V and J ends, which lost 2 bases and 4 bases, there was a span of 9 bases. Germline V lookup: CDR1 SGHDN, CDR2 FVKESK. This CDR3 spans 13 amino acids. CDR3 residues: CASSQSLWYEQYF. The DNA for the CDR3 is TGTGCCAGCAGCCAATCTTTATGGTACGAGCAGTACTTC.

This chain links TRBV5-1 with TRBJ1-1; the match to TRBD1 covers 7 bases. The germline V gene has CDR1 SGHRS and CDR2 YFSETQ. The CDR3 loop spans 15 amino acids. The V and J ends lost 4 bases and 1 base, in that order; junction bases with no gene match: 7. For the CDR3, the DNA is TGCGCCAGCAGCCCGGGGGACAGATCGAACACTGAAGCTTTCTTT. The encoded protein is CASSPGDRSNTEAFF.

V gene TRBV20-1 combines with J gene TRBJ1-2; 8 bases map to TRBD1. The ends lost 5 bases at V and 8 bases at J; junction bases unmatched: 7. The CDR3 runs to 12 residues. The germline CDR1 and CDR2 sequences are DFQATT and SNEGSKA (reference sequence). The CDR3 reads CSADDRGWGYTF. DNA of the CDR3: TGCAGTGCTGACGACAGGGGCTGGGGCTACACCTTC.

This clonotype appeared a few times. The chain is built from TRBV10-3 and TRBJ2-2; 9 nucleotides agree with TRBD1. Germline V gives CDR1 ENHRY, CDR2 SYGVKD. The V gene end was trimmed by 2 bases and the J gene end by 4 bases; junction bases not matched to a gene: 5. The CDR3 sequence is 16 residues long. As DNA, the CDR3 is TGTGCCATCAGTGAGGCGGGACAGGGCGGCACCGGGGAGCTGTTTTTT. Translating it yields CAISEAGQGGTGELFF.

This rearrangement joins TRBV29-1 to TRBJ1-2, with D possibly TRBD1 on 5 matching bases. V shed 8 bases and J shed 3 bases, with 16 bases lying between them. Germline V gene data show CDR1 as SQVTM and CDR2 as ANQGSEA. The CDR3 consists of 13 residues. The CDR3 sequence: CSIPRVGDYGYTF. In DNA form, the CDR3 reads TGCAGCATCCCCCGGGTGGGGGACTATGGCTACACCTTC. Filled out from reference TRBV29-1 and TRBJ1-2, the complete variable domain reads SAVISQKPSRDICQRGTSLTIQCQVDSQVTMMFWYRQQPGQSLTLIATANQGSEATYESGFVIDKFPISRPNLTFSTLTVSNMSPEDSSIYLCSIPRVGDYGYTFGSGTRLTVV.

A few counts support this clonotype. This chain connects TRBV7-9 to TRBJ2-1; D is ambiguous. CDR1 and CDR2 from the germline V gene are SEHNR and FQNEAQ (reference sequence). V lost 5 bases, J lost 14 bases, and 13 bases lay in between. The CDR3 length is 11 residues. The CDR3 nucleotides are TGTGCCAGCAGCCCCACGGAAAAGAAGTTCTTC. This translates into CASSPTEKKFF.

The CDR3 sequence is CSAKGTDYGYTF. The CDR3 nucleotides are TGCAGTGCTAAAGGGACAGACTATGGCTACACCTTC. This rearrangement joins TRBV20-1 to TRBJ1-2; 7 bases line up with TRBD1. Looked up from germline, CDR1 is DFQATT and CDR2 is SNEGSKA (reference sequence). The CDR3 contains 12 residues. V was clipped by 4 bases and J by 3 bases; unmatched bases: 2.

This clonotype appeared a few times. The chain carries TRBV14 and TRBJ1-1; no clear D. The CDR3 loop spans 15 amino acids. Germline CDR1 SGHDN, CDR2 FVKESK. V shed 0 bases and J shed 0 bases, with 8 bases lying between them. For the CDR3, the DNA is TGTGCCAGCAGCCAAGAGGGTTGGATGAACACTGAAGCTTTCTTT. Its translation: CASSQEGWMNTEAFF.

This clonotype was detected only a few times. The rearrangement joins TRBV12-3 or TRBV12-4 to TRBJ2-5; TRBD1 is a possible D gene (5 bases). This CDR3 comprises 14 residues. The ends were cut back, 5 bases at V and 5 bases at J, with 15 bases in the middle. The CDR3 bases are TGTGCCAGCAGTAAATCAGGGTTCGGCGAGACCCAGTACTTC. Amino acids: CASSKSGFGETQYF.

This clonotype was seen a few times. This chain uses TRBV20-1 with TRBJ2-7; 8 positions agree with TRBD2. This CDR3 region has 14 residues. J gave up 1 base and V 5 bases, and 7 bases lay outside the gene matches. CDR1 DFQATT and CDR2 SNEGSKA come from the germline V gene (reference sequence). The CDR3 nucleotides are TGCAGTGCTCGGAGCGGGAGTGTATCCTACGAGCAGTACTTC. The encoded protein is CSARSGSVSYEQYF.

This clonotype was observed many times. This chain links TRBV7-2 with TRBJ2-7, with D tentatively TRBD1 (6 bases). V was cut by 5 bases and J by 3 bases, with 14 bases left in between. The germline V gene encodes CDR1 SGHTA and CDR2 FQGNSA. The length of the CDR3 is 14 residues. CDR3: CASSTQTGYYEQYF. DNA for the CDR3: TGTGCCAGCAGCACCCAGACAGGCTACTACGAGCAGTACTTC.

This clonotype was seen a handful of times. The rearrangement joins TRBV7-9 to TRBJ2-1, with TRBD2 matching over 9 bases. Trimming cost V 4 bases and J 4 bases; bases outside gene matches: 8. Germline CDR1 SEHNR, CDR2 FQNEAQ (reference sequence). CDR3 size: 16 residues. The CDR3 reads CASSYVVSGRYNEQFF. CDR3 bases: TGTGCCAGCAGCTATGTGGTTAGCGGGAGATACAATGAGCAGTTCTTC.

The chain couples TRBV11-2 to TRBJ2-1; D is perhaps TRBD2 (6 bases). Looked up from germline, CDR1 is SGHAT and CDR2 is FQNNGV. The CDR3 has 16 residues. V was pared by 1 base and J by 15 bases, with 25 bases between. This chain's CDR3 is CASSLAGGSSNSPRFF. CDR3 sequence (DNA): TGTGCCAGCAGCTTAGCCGGGGGAAGCAGTAACTCCCCCCGGTTCTTC. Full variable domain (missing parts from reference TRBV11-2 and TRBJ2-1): EAGVAQSPRYKIIEKRQSVAFWCNPISGHATLYWYQQILGQGPKLLIQFQNNGVVDDSQLPKDRFSAERLKGVDSTLKIQPAKLEDSAVYLCASSLAGGSSNSPRFFGPGTRLTVL.

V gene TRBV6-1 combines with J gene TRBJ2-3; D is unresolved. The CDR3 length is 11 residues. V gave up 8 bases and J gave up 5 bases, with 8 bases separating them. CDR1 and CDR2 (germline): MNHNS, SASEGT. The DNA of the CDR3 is TGTGCCAGCCGTATAGGAGATACGCAGTATTTT. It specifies CASRIGDTQYF.

The CDR3 here is CASSLMGGHTGELFF. The CDR3 DNA sequence: TGTGCCAGCAGTTTAATGGGAGGGCACACCGGGGAGCTGTTTTTT. The chain is built from TRBV27 and TRBJ2-2; 7 bases map to TRBD2. The CDR3 consists of 15 residues. Germline assignment: CDR1 MNHEY and CDR2 SMNVEV (reference sequence). The J segment lost 3 bases and the V segment lost 2 bases, leaving 3 bases of the junction unmatched.